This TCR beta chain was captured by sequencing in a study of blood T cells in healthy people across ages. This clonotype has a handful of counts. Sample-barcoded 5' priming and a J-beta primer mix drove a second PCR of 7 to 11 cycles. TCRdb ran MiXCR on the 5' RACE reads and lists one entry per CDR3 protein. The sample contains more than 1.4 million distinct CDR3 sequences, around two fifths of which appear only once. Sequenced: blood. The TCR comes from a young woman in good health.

The CDR3 DNA reads as TGCAGTGCAGACCAGGGAACGAGGGAGACCCAGTACTTC. Residues: CSADQGTRETQYF. V and J are TRBV20-1 and TRBJ2-5, with TRBD1 as a possible D gene (5 bases). V shed 6 bases and J shed 5 bases, with 16 bases lying between them. Germline V gene lookup returns CDR1 DFQATT and CDR2 SNEGSKA (reference sequence). There are 13 residues in the CDR3.